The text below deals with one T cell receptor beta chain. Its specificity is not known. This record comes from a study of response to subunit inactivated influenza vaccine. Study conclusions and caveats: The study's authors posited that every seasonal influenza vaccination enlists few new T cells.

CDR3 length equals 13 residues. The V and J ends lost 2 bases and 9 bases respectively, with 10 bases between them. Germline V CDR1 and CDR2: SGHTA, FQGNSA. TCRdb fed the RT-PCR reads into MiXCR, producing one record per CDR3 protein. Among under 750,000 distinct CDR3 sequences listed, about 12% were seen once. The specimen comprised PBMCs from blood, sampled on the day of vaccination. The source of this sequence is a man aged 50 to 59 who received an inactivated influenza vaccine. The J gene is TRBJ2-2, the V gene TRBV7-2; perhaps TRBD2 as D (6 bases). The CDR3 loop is CASSLLRERELFF. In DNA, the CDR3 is TGTGCCAGCAGCTTACTCCGGGAGCGGGAGCTGTTTTTT.